One sample yielded the 9 T cell receptor beta chains listed below, sequenced in a study of T-cell memory formation after mild COVID-19. TCRdb re-derived calls from the 5' RACE reads in MiXCR, one entry per CDR3 protein. The sample contains over 150,000 distinct CDR3 sequences, 20% to 25% of which appear only once. Material for sequencing was PBMCs or a T cell subset sorted from them (not recorded which). These receptors were taken from an adult woman who had mild COVID-19 (a few samples of this study predate the infection). Cell type and time point are not known.

In this sample, this clonotype turned up a few times. The rearrangement links TRBV9 to TRBJ1-3, with 10 bases lining up with TRBD1. CDR3 length: 19 amino acids. Germline assignment: CDR1 SGDLS and CDR2 YYNGEE. After removal of 4 bases from V and 0 bases from J, the junction contained 13 bases not matched to a gene. CDR3 amino acids: CASSLRPGQGLFSGNTIYF. The CDR3 DNA follows: TGTGCCAGCAGCCTGCGACCGGGACAGGGGCTTTTCTCTGGAAACACCATATATTTT.

The V gene is TRBV6-5, the J gene TRBJ1-4; 7 positions agree with TRBD1. This CDR3 is built from 15 residues. From germline, CDR1 is MNHEY and CDR2 SVGAGI. The V segment lost 6 bases and the J segment 8 bases; nucleotides outside the gene matches: 12. CDR3 in amino acids: CASRLLGQVGEKLFF. As DNA, the CDR3 is TGTGCCAGCAGACTTCTCGGACAGGTGGGAGAAAAACTGTTTTTT.

The chain uses TRBV12-3 or TRBV12-4 and TRBJ1-1, with D possibly TRBD1 on 6 matching bases. Trimming pared 5 bases from V and 1 base from J, leaving 20 bases between. The CDR3 covers 17 residues. CDR3 bases: TGTGCCAGCAGTCGTTCGGTTTATGGACAGACGAACACTGAAGCTTTCTTT. Its translation: CASSRSVYGQTNTEAFF.

This chain uses TRBV20-1 with TRBJ2-7; 7 positions match TRBD1. Trimming at V came to 0 bases and at J to 5 bases, leaving 1 base not matched to a gene. This CDR3 has 12 residues. The germline V gene has CDR1 DFQATT and CDR2 SNEGSKA (reference sequence). The CDR3: CSARETGHEQYF. Written as DNA, the CDR3 is TGCAGTGCTAGAGAGACAGGGCACGAGCAGTACTTC.

The chain has TRBV29-1 and TRBJ1-1, with 7 bases identical to TRBD1. CDR3 length: 12 residues. V gave up 7 bases and J gave up 1 base; unmatched junction bases: 3. Germline loops: CDR1 SQVTM, CDR2 ANQGSEA. CDR3 nucleotide sequence: TGCAGCGGCTGGACAGGGAACACTGAAGCTTTCTTT. It is translated as CSGWTGNTEAFF.

This clonotype showed up just a few times. The J gene is TRBJ2-7, the V gene TRBV7-9; perhaps TRBD1 as D (5 bases). There are 16 residues in the CDR3. Germline loops: CDR1 SEHNR, CDR2 FQNEAQ (reference sequence). V lost 4 bases, J lost 3 bases, and 19 bases lay in between. DNA for the CDR3: TGTGCCAGCAGCTCTGCACACAGGCAACCGGGCTACGAGCAGTACTTC. This translates into CASSSAHRQPGYEQYF.

This rearrangement joins TRBV6-5 to TRBJ2-4, with D perhaps matching TRBD1 or TRBD2 (6 bases each). V shed 1 base and J shed 7 bases, with 23 bases lying between them. CDR1 is MNHEY and CDR2 is SVGAGI in the germline V gene. The CDR3 runs to 18 residues. The CDR3 region has the DNA TGTGCCAGCAGTTACTACCCCGGGCCCGGGGGCGTAGGTAACATTCAGTACTTC. This gives the protein CASSYYPGPGGVGNIQYF.

The rearrangement links TRBV4-1 to TRBJ2-6; 9 bases align to TRBD1. This CDR3 spans 19 amino acids. V lost 3 bases and J lost 3; bases outside the gene matches: 12. The germline V gene has CDR1 MGHRA and CDR2 YSYEKL. CDR3 amino acids: CASSHLPGQGLVGANVLTF. CDR3 DNA: TGCGCCAGCAGCCATTTACCGGGACAGGGACTTGTTGGGGCCAACGTCCTGACTTTC.

This clonotype was counted between two and nine times. The genes are TRBV4-1 and TRBJ2-1, with D maybe TRBD2 (6 bases). The CDR3 is 17 residues long. The V gene lost 1 base and the J gene lost 0 bases, with 13 bases spanning the gap. CDR1 and CDR2 from the germline V gene are MGHRA and YSYEKL. Here the CDR3 reads CASSQVPGESSYNEQFF. The DNA of the CDR3 is TGCGCCAGCAGCCAAGTGCCGGGGGAGAGCTCCTACAATGAGCAGTTCTTC.